A selection of T cell receptor beta chains follows, all from one sample in a study of T cell responses to AZD1222 COVID-19 vaccine. The method was immunoSEQ multiplex PCR; TCRdb's version includes in-frame clones alone and lacks a portion of them. This sample yields 86,000 or so clones, of which 90% are seen a single time; about 3% belongs to the top ten. The starting material was peripheral blood, obtained on day 0 of AZD1222 vaccination. These TCRs come from an adult in good health. The CDR3 runs from the conserved cysteine through the conserved F or W. The D gene is left open where the match is weak. Clone sizes are given selectively: once, few, many, or a class where the clone is expanded.

TRBV9,.,TRBJ1-2,few,CASSPQTANYGYTF,TGTGCCAGCAGCCCCCAGACGGCTAACTATGGCTACACCTTC
TRBV3-1/TRBV3-2,.,TRBJ1-2,.,CASSLWGYGYTF,TGTGCCAGCAGCCTTTGGGGGTATGGCTACACCTTC
TRBV30,.,TRBJ1-2,.,CAWSDSQGKGYGYTF,TGTGCCTGGAGCGATTCCCAGGGAAAGGGGTATGGCTACACCTTC
TRBV4-1,TRBD2,TRBJ2-1,.,CASRQLAGGGNEQFF,TGCGCCAGCAGACAGCTAGCGGGAGGGGGCAATGAGCAGTTCTTC
TRBV27,TRBD2,TRBJ2-7,.,CASSLSASGDYEQYF,TGTGCCAGCAGTTTATCGGCTAGCGGAGACTACGAGCAGTACTTC
TRBV6-6,.,TRBJ2-2,.,CASSQQGNTGELFF,TGTGCCAGCAGTCAACAGGGAAACACCGGGGAGCTGTTTTTT
TRBV5-1,TRBD2,TRBJ2-5,.,CASSAGGTSGGPYQETQYF,TGCGCCAGCAGCGCCGGTGGGACTAGCGGGGGGCCTTACCAAGAGACCCAGTACTTC
TRBV28,.,TRBJ1-5,.,CASVKDGGEQPQHF,TGTGCCAGTGTGAAGGACGGCGGGGAGCAGCCCCAGCATTTT
TRBV19,.,TRBJ1-2,.,CASSIGTVNYGYTF,TGTGCCAGTAGTATAGGGACAGTTAACTATGGCTACACCTTC
TRBV19,.,TRBJ1-1,.,CASSIKGMGKRGFF,TGTGCCAGTAGTATTAAAGGTATGGGTAAACGAGGGTTCTTT
TRBV7-3,.,TRBJ2-1,.,CASSLPGGVNEQFF,TGTGCCAGCAGCCTCCCCGGAGGGGTCAATGAGCAGTTCTTC
TRBV7-3,TRBD2,TRBJ2-3,.,CASSSAGLAGKDTQYF,TGTGCCAGCAGCTCAGCCGGACTAGCAGGAAAAGATACGCAGTATTTT
TRBV27,TRBD1,TRBJ1-4,.,CASSLLGRGPANEKLFF,TGTGCCAGCAGTTTATTGGGCAGGGGGCCTGCGAATGAAAAACTGTTTTTT
TRBV6-6,TRBD1,TRBJ1-5,.,CASTHRDSGQPQHF,TGTGCCAGCACCCACCGGGACAGCGGGCAGCCCCAGCATTTT
TRBV30,.,TRBJ1-2,.,CAWSVLHLRGYTF,TGTGCCTGGAGTGTACTCCACCTCCGGGGCTACACCTTC
TRBV13,TRBD2,TRBJ2-7,.,CASSLGLAGDPYEQYF,TGTGCCAGCAGCTTAGGCCTAGCGGGTGACCCCTACGAGCAGTACTTC